Each of the 11 T cell receptor beta chains below was sequenced from the same sample in a study of T-cell reconstitution after alpha-beta-depleted transplantation in children. Preparation of the TCRbeta library used unique molecular identifiers. MiXCR was run by TCRdb on the PCR reads, yielding one entry per CDR3 protein. The table lists more than 100,000 distinct CDR3 sequences, 23% of them singletons. The input for sequencing was PBMCs, mostly from graft donor cells, taken 180 days after TCRalphabeta/CD19-depleted stem cell transplant. These receptors were collected from a male patient between 2 and 10 years old who had a stem cell transplant for chronic granulomatous disease, so the T cells may come from the graft donor.

This sequence joins TRBV5-5 and TRBJ2-6; the match to TRBD1 covers 7 bases. V lost 4 bases, J lost 0 bases, and 10 bases stayed unmatched. The CDR3 has 18 residues. The germline V gene encodes CDR1 SGHKS and CDR2 YYEKEE (reference sequence). CDR3 in DNA: TGTGCCAGCAGCCTGGGACAGTATATGAACTCTGGGGCCAACGTCCTGACTTTC. Its translation: CASSLGQYMNSGANVLTF.

This clonotype occurred many times. The genes are TRBV4-2 and TRBJ2-1; no clear D. Trimming left V 2 bases short and J 10 bases short, with 12 bases between. CDR1 is LGHNA, CDR2 YNFKEQ, per germline. The CDR3 is made up of 13 amino acids. Here the CDR3 reads CASSQLKWGEQFF. The CDR3 bases are TGTGCCAGCAGCCAACTCAAGTGGGGAGAGCAGTTCTTC.

This chain connects TRBV20-1 to TRBJ1-2, with no clear D. The CDR3 consists of 16 residues. V was shortened by 2 bases and J by 4 bases, with 20 bases between the two germline ends. CDR1 and CDR2 from the germline V gene are DFQATT and SNEGSKA (reference sequence). In nucleotides, the CDR3 is TGCAGTGCTAGAAACCGGGCCCCAGTAGCTGGCTATGGCTACACCTTC. Its protein is CSARNRAPVAGYGYTF.

The rearrangement joins TRBV20-1 to TRBJ1-1; 11 nucleotides match TRBD1. Germline trimming cut 2 bases from V and 2 bases from J; bases unmatched to any gene: 7. This CDR3 spans 16 amino acids. Germline V lookup: CDR1 DFQATT, CDR2 SNEGSKA (reference sequence). The DNA of the CDR3 is TGCAGTGCTAGACCATCGGGACAGGGGGGTAACACTGAAGCTTTCTTT. Encoded protein: CSARPSGQGGNTEAFF.

The table lists this clonotype with many counts. The chain links TRBV20-1 to TRBJ2-1; TRBD2 aligns across 9 bases. Losses at the gene ends were 3 bases for V and 5 bases for J; bases not matched to a gene: 17. This CDR3 has 18 amino acids. The germline V gene encodes CDR1 DFQATT and CDR2 SNEGSKA (reference sequence). The CDR3 region has the DNA TGCAGTGCTAGTGGGGTTTTCAGCGGGAGGCCAATCGACAATGAGCAGTTCTTC. It is translated as CSASGVFSGRPIDNEQFF.

This clonotype was found a few times. This chain uses TRBV29-1 with TRBJ1-1, with D perhaps TRBD1 (5 bases). Germline V CDR1 and CDR2: SQVTM, ANQGSEA. The CDR3 is 12 amino acids. V dropped 7 bases and J dropped 5 bases, with 14 bases sitting between them. The CDR3 DNA sequence: TGCAGCGCCCAATGGGGCGAAACTGAAGCTTTCTTT. It is translated as CSAQWGETEAFF. The whole variable domain, filled in from reference TRBV29-1 and TRBJ1-1, reads SAVISQKPSRDICQRGTSLTIQCQVDSQVTMMFWYRQQPGQSLTLIATANQGSEATYESGFVIDKFPISRPNLTFSTLTVSNMSPEDSSIYLCSAQWGETEAFFGQGTRLTVV.

The chain carries TRBV24-1 and TRBJ2-7; maybe TRBD1 (5 bases). This CDR3 contains 15 residues. The germline CDR1 and CDR2 sequences are KGHDR and SFDVKD. Deletions cut 7 bases from V and 4 bases from J, with 19 bases between. The CDR3 bases are TGTGCCACCAGCGGAGACAGACCAATTAATTACGAGCAGTACTTC. This sequence encodes CATSGDRPINYEQYF.

CDR3 in DNA: TGTGCCAGCAGTCCGCAGGGGGAGTCCGTTTACGAGCAGTACTTC. Translation: CASSPQGESVYEQYF. V gene TRBV6-1 combines with J gene TRBJ2-7, with 7 bases lining up with TRBD1. Germline assignment: CDR1 MNHNS and CDR2 SASEGT. Germline trimming cut 5 bases from V and 4 bases from J; bases unmatched to any gene: 11. The CDR3 runs to 15 residues.

J is TRBJ2-1 and V is TRBV20-1; D gene uncertain. In germline, CDR1 is DFQATT, CDR2 SNEGSKA (reference sequence). The CDR3 is made up of 14 amino acids. The ends were cut back, 5 bases at V and 2 bases at J, with 13 bases in the middle. The DNA of the CDR3 is TGCAGTGCTGAACCCGTGAGAACCTACAATGAGCAGTTCTTC. The encoded protein is CSAEPVRTYNEQFF.

This clonotype was found many times. V gene TRBV7-6 combines with J gene TRBJ2-2, with D perhaps assigned TRBD1 or TRBD2 (5 bases each). CDR3 length equals 16 residues. Trimming left V 3 bases short and J 0 bases short, with 11 bases between. Germline V lookup: CDR1 SGHVS, CDR2 FNYEAQ. The CDR3 spells CASSFGAMANTGELFF. The CDR3 coding sequence is TGTGCCAGCAGCTTCGGGGCAATGGCGAACACCGGGGAGCTGTTTTTT.

V gene TRBV5-1 combines with J gene TRBJ2-2, with 12 bases that match TRBD2. The germline CDR1 and CDR2 sequences are SGHRS and YFSETQ. The CDR3 has 16 residues. With 4 bases clipped from V and 6 bases from J, the junction kept 7 bases outside the gene matches. CDR3 amino acids: CASSTLAGGPSGELFF. CDR3 nucleotides: TGCGCCAGCAGCACGCTAGCGGGAGGGCCCTCCGGGGAGCTGTTTTTT.